A selection of T cell receptor beta chains follows, all from one sample in a study of T cells in Graves' hyperthyroidism and ophthalmopathy. TCRdb used MiXCR to reprocess the multiplex PCR reads, holding one entry per CDR3 protein. The table shows under 400,000 distinct CDR3 sequences, with approximately 25% occurring only once. Sequenced sample: blood. Receptor source: a man aged 50-59 years with Graves' hyperthyroidism. Each CDR3 is given with its conserved first and last residue. The D gene is left open where the match is weak. Expanded clones get a size class; other rows say once, few or many, or leave the size out.

D,size,J,V,DNA,CDR3
TRBD2,-,TRBJ2-1,TRBV20-1,TGCAGCGCACGACTAGCGGAATACAATGAGCAGTTCTTC,CSARLAEYNEQFF
-,few,TRBJ2-3,TRBV7-3,TGTGCCAGCAGCGCACAGGGATCTACAGATACGCAGTATTTT,CASSAQGSTDTQYF
-,many,TRBJ2-5,TRBV5-5,TGTGCCAGCAGCTCCGCTCTCGGGCAGGGTGTGGGGACCCAGTACTTC,CASSSALGQGVGTQYF
TRBD2,few,TRBJ2-3,TRBV18,TGTGCCAGCTCACCACCGGGGAAGCGGGAGGGCCGTGGCGCAGATACGCAGTATTTT,CASSPPGKREGRGADTQYF
-,-,TRBJ2-5,TRBV4-2,TGTGCCAGCAGCCAAGAAATAGCGGAGACCCAGTACTTC,CASSQEIAETQYF
-,-,TRBJ2-1,TRBV7-9,TGTGCCAGCAGCTTAGCTCTAGGCAGCAATGAGCAGTTCTTC,CASSLALGSNEQFF
-,few,TRBJ2-2,TRBV6-1,TGTGCCACCCAAGGGGGGAAGGGGGAGCTGTTTTTT,CATQGGKGELFF
TRBD2,few,TRBJ2-1,TRBV20-1,TGCAGTGCTAGAGATGTCGGGGCGGGAGGGGTCGGCAATGAGCAGTTCTTC,CSARDVGAGGVGNEQFF
-,-,TRBJ1-1,TRBV3-1,TGTGCCAGCAGCCACCAGGGAAAGGGGACTGAAGCTTTCTTT,CASSHQGKGTEAFF
-,-,TRBJ2-7,TRBV4-1,TGCGCCAGCAGCCAAGAGGTTGTCTCCCACTACGAGCAGTACTTC,CASSQEVVSHYEQYF
-,many,TRBJ2-2,TRBV12-5,TGTGCTAGTGGTTTGGCAGAGACCGGGGAGCTGTTTTTT,CASGLAETGELFF
-,-,TRBJ2-7,TRBV6-2/TRBV6-3,TGTGCCAGCAGGGTCGGAGCCGGGATGTACGAGCAGTACTTC,CASRVGAGMYEQYF
-,-,TRBJ2-2,TRBV9,TGTGCCAGCGGCGTAGAAGTAGGGAGCGGGGAGCTGTTTTTT,CASGVEVGSGELFF
TRBD1,few,TRBJ1-2,TRBV3-1,TGTGCCAGCAGCCAAGATACAGGGGGCTTCTATGGCTACACCTTC,CASSQDTGGFYGYTF
-,-,TRBJ1-1,TRBV6-1,TGTGCCAGCAGTGATCGGGGCAGAGCCAACCTGAACACTGAAGCTTTCTTT,CASSDRGRANLNTEAFF
TRBD1,few,TRBJ2-6,TRBV2,TGTGCCAGCAGGCATCCGGGACAGGGGCTCTCTGGGGCCAACGTCCTGACTTTC,CASRHPGQGLSGANVLTF
TRBD2,few,TRBJ2-1,TRBV7-2,TGTGCCAGCAGCAGACTAGCGGGGGGTTCCTACAATGAGCAGTTCTTC,CASSRLAGGSYNEQFF
TRBD1,-,TRBJ2-7,TRBV7-2,TGTGCCAGCAGCCATCCTCCGGGACAGGGTAGCCACGAGCAGTACTTC,CASSHPPGQGSHEQYF
TRBD2,many,TRBJ2-7,TRBV2,TGTGCCAGCAGTGAATTTTTCGTAGGTAGCGGGAGTTCCTACGAGCAGTACTTC,CASSEFFVGSGSSYEQYF
TRBD1,many,TRBJ2-3,TRBV11-3,TGTGCCAGCAGCCCCGGGACAGCGAAAGATACGCAGTATTTT,CASSPGTAKDTQYF
-,-,TRBJ1-2,TRBV28,TGTGCCAGCAGTTCAGGCCCCGGGGGGGCTTATGGCTACACCTTC,CASSSGPGGAYGYTF
TRBD2,-,TRBJ2-3,TRBV11-2,TGTGCCAGCAGCTTTAGCGGGAGGGCCGATACGCAGTATTTT,CASSFSGRADTQYF
TRBD1,few,TRBJ1-2,TRBV3-1,TGTGCCAGCAGCCAACTCGGACAGGGCAACTATGGCTACACCTTC,CASSQLGQGNYGYTF
TRBD2,-,TRBJ2-1,TRBV30,TGTGCCTGGGAATATCCGGGACTAGCGGGAAGTGAGCAGTTCTTC,CAWEYPGLAGSEQFF
-,many,TRBJ2-3,TRBV12-3/TRBV12-4,TGTGCCAGCAGTCCCCAGACTAGGCCAGATACGCAGTATTTT,CASSPQTRPDTQYF
TRBD2,-,TRBJ2-7,TRBV6-1,TGTGCCAGCAGTGATCTAGCGGGTTCGTTCTCCTACGAGCAGTACTTC,CASSDLAGSFSYEQYF
TRBD2,many,TRBJ2-1,TRBV2,TGTGCCAGTCATAGCGGGCCCGGCCGTGAGCAGTTCTTC,CASHSGPGREQFF
-,few,TRBJ1-1,TRBV3-1,TGTGCCAGCAGCCCTGAAGGGGTCAGTACGAACACTGAAGCTTTCTTT,CASSPEGVSTNTEAFF
TRBD2,-,TRBJ2-3,TRBV6-1,TGTGCCAGCAGTGAATGGGCCGGGAGGGGAGATACGCAGTATTTT,CASSEWAGRGDTQYF
-,many,TRBJ2-3,TRBV5-1,TGTGCCAGCAGTTTGGGGGCAGATACGCAGTATTTT,CASSLGADTQYF
TRBD2,many,TRBJ2-1,TRBV6-1,TGTGCCAGCAGTAACTCGCGCTGGCTAGCGGGAGGAAATGAGCAGTTCTTC,CASSNSRWLAGGNEQFF
TRBD1,many,TRBJ2-5,TRBV6-2/TRBV6-3,TGTGCCAGCAGGCACAGGGGGCGAGAGACCCAGTACTTC,CASRHRGRETQYF
TRBD1,many,TRBJ1-2,TRBV12-3/TRBV12-4,TGTGCCAGCAGTTCCGCCGGGACAGGGAGAAGGGGCTACACCTTC,CASSSAGTGRRGYTF
-,-,TRBJ1-2,TRBV29-1,TGCAGCGTTGGAGACAGCCCTAACTATGGCTACACCTTC,CSVGDSPNYGYTF
TRBD1,few,TRBJ2-5,TRBV18,TGTGCCAGCTCACAAGACAGGGGACCCGAGGGGACCCAGTACTTC,CASSQDRGPEGTQYF
-,-,TRBJ2-1,TRBV24-1,TGTGCCACCAGTGATGAGTCGTCTGGGGATGAGCAGTTCTTC,CATSDESSGDEQFF
-,few,TRBJ2-5,TRBV5-1,TGCGCCAGCAGCGGGGGACCCCGGGAGACCCAGTACTTC,CASSGGPRETQYF
TRBD2,many,TRBJ2-5,TRBV7-8,TGTGCCAGCAGATATAGCGGGGCTTACCAAGAGACCCAGTACTTC,CASRYSGAYQETQYF
-,-,TRBJ2-7,TRBV5-1,TGTGCCAGCAGCCCTGGCGGACTGAGCTCCTACGAGCAGTACTTC,CASSPGGLSSYEQYF
TRBD2,-,TRBJ2-2,TRBV6-1,TGTGCCAGCAGTCCGACTACCGGGACTAGCGGCGTTAACACCGGGGAGCTGTTTTTT,CASSPTTGTSGVNTGELFF
TRBD1,few,TRBJ1-1,TRBV20-1,TGCAGTGCTAGGGACAGGGGGACTGAAGCTTTCTTT,CSARDRGTEAFF
-,few,TRBJ2-5,TRBV9,TGTGCCAGCGGGGATGGACTTCAAGAGACCCAGTACTTC,CASGDGLQETQYF
-,many,TRBJ2-7,TRBV11-3,TGTGCCAGCAGCGATGACTCAAGCACTTCCTACGAGCAGTACTTC,CASSDDSSTSYEQYF
-,-,TRBJ2-3,TRBV6-2/TRBV6-3,TGTGCCAGCACCCGGAGGATCACAGATACGCAGTATTTT,CASTRRITDTQYF
TRBD2,-,TRBJ2-1,TRBV3-1,TGTGCCAGCAGCTTCCGGACTAGCGGGAGCTCCTACAATGAGCAGTTCTTC,CASSFRTSGSSYNEQFF
TRBD2,many,TRBJ2-1,TRBV2,TGTGCCAGCAGGGGCGGACTAGCGGGAGGCAATGAGCAGTTCTTC,CASRGGLAGGNEQFF
-,few,TRBJ2-5,TRBV24-1,TGTGCCACCAGTGATTTAGAGGGATCTAGGGAGACCCAGTACTTC,CATSDLEGSRETQYF
TRBD1,few,TRBJ2-1,TRBV6-1,TGTGCCAGCAGTGAAGCCGGGACAGGGTTCAATGAGCAGTTCTTC,CASSEAGTGFNEQFF
-,-,TRBJ2-1,TRBV5-5,TGTGCCAGCAGCTTGGAGCAGCTGTACAATGAGCAGTTCTTC,CASSLEQLYNEQFF
-,few,TRBJ2-3,TRBV19,TGTGCCAGTAGTCGGAGGGCCGGCACAGATACGCAGTATTTT,CASSRRAGTDTQYF
-,few,TRBJ2-5,TRBV2,TGTGCCAGCAGCGAGGGCCTTAGGAAGGAGACCCAGTACTTC,CASSEGLRKETQYF
-,many,TRBJ2-1,TRBV11-2,TGTGCCAGCAGCTTAGGTTTTAAAAGGTACAATGAGCAGTTCTTC,CASSLGFKRYNEQFF